This T cell receptor beta chain was sequenced during a study of beta chain features in type 1 diabetes (dated by TCRdb to the late 2010s). Describing the broader study: Mean age, gender distribution, total cell number and subset yield did not differ between patients and healthy donors. A total of roughly 100 million sorted cells were examined across all samples, and RNA yield correlated strongly with the number of cells per subset. The study compared the TCRB repertoires of sorted circulating CD4+ T cell subsets in recently diagnosed type 1 diabetes patients with those in matched healthy donors. Regulatory and stem cell-like memory subsets were isolated from only 8 patients and roughly eight healthy donors, whereas naive and central memory subsets came from all 30 or so donors.

This clone was seen a few times. There is no known antigen for this receptor. Base qualities are not recorded, but no much larger clone differs from it by a single base. The CDR3 spans 13 residues, from the cysteine through the phenylalanine. The CDR3 DNA has 39 bases and is translated from base 1. A distance of 12 bases separates the germline ends of V and J, which lose 7 bases and 2 bases respectively. Reading the germline V gene gives CDR1 SGHTA and CDR2 FQGNSA. The entire amount of isolated RNA was reverse transcribed using the High Capacity cDNA Reverse Transcription Kit, so the sequenced TCRB transcripts were expressed ones. Naive, central memory and regulatory T cell samples underwent deep immunoSEQ sequencing, averaging approximately 3.5 million total reads per sample. Sorted cells were lysed in RLT buffer and RNA was extracted with DNase-treated RNeasy Micro or Mini kits, depending on cell number. Each cell subset was processed separately to prevent cross-contamination, with patient and healthy donor samples processed together. TCRB sequences were amplified from cDNA with the immunoSEQ multiplex PCR, producing 87-bp fragments spanning the CDR3 region. Sequencing of the amplicons was done on the Illumina HiSeq platform. As for the authors' bioinformatics: Synthetic template baselines were used to correct PCR bias computationally, reads within Hamming distance 2 were collapsed together, and singletons that could not be merged were discarded. Reads were aligned against IMGT so that V, D and J genes, CDR3 length and insertions or deletions at six rearrangement sites could be assigned. Clonotype counts were normalized to sorted cell number within each subset before computing true diversity and Gini coefficients with the tcR R package. The overlap coefficient, calculated on TCRB nucleotide sequences, was used to measure repertoire sharing. As a proxy for the pre-selection repertoire, out-of-frame TCRB sequences from naive cells were analyzed. In TCRdb, the immuneACCESS table is reduced to in-frame sequences with V and J assigned. These tables do not hold every clone; where another copy was compared, an unresolved V gene accounts for under half, and the others remain unexplained. Clone size and V and J calls were adopted from that table, with D and trimming inferred from the DNA. In this sample the table shows 600,000 to 750,000 clones, 9.5% to 15% of which occur a single time. The ten biggest clones cover roughly 0.12% of the sample.

From each donor, a single peripheral blood sample of about 116 mL on average was drawn into heparinised tubes. Naive, central memory, regulatory and stem cell-like memory CD4+ T cells were sorted on a BD FACSAria II using a panel including CD45RO, CCR7, CD25, CD127, CD95 and CD27. All sorted populations exceeded 98% purity. PBMCs were isolated right away by Lymphoprep density gradient centrifugation and were stained directly, without culture. So that batch effects would be minimized, each experiment stained and sorted samples in pairs, pairing one healthy donor with one patient. On the study overall, not on this receptor specifically: PCR might favor shorter templates, but patient and control samples were amplified and corrected together, so any skew would affect both groups equally. Fewer insertions and more nucleotide deletions at VDJ recombination sites were observed in patients with type 1 diabetes, implying thymic rearrangement abnormalities. A moderate but significant shortening of TCRB CDR3 length was observed in type 1 diabetes patients in all four CD4+ subsets. Because the HLA sub-analyses included only small numbers of individuals, any influence of HLA type on TCRB rearrangement was left unresolved. The naive, central memory and regulatory TCRB repertoires appeared to resemble one another more closely among patients than among healthy donors. Because cDNA was sequenced instead of genomic DNA, activated cells with high expression could be over-represented, although the groups did not differ in activation or CD3 levels.

This receptor chain uses TRBV7-2 and TRBJ2-7; the D gene is possibly TRBD1, with 5 bases matching. Sequenced sample: naive CD4+ T cells from blood. Interpreted using the paper, the cell subset or site label stands for: true naive CD4+ T cells. The clonotype was recovered from a man aged 25-45 years with type 1 diabetes. The CDR3 sequence is CASMAGPPYEQYF. The base sequence is TGTGCCAGCATGGCAGGGCCGCCCTACGAGCAGTACTTC. With the portions outside the CDR3 filled from the reference TRBV7-2 and TRBJ2-7 genes, the complete variable region becomes GAGVSQSPSNKVTEKGKDVELRCDPISGHTALYWYRQSLGQGLEFLIYFQGNSAPDKSGLPSDRFSAERTGGSVSTLTIQRTQQEDSAVYLCASMAGPPYEQYFGPGTRLTVT.